This T cell receptor beta chain was retrieved from a study of shared clonotypes between healthy human individuals. As concerns this clone: Its specificity is unknown.

Germline V lookup: CDR1 SGDLS, CDR2 YYNGEE. The CDR3 covers 16 residues. Losses at the gene ends were 0 bases for V and 6 bases for J; bases not matched to a gene: 4. Each cell subset's genomic DNA was divided evenly among several immunoSEQ plates. Profiling relied on immunoSEQ multiplex PCR, and the TCRdb table lists in-frame clones only, not all of them. The data hold 450,000 to 650,000 clones, with around 81% observed a single time. Study-wide findings and caveats: Sampling covered blood only; tissue repertoires likely differ.

The receptor comes from a woman between 40 and 55 years old in good health. Some clones in this sample may be carry-over from other donors' samples. The V gene is TRBV9, the J gene TRBJ2-1, with 12 bases that match TRBD1. The sequenced sample consisted of PBMCs. This CDR3 reads CASSVAPGQGANEQFF. The CDR3 nucleotides read TGTGCCAGCAGCGTAGCCCCGGGACAGGGGGCCAATGAGCAGTTCTTC.